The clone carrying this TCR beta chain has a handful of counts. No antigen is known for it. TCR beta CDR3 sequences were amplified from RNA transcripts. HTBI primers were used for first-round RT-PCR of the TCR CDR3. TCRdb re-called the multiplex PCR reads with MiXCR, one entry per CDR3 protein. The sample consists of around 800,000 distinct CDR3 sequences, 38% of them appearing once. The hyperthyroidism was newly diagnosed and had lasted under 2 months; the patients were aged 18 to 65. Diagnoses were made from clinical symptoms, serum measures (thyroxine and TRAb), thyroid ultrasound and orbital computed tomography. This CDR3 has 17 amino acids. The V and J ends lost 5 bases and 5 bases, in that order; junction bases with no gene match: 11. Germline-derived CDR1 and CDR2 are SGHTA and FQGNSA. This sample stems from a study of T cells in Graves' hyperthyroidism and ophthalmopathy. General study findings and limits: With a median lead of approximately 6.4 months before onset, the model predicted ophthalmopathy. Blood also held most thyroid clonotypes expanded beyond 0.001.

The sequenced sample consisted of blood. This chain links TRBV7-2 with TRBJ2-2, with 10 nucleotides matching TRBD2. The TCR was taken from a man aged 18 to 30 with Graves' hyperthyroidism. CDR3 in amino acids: CASSPIAGGRWTGELFF. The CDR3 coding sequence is TGTGCCAGCAGCCCTATAGCGGGAGGTAGATGGACCGGGGAGCTGTTTTTT.